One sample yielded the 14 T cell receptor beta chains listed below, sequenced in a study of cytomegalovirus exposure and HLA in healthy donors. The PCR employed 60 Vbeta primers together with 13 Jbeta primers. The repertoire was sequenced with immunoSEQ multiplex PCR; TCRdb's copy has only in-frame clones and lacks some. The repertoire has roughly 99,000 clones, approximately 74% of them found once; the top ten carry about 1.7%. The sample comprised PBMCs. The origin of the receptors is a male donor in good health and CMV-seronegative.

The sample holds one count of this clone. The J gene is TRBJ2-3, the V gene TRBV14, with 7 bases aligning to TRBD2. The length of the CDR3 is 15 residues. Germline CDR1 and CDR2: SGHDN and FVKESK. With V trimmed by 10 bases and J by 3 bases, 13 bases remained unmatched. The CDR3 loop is CATSGRVRGTDTQYF. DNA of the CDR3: TGTGCCACCTCGGGGAGGGTTCGAGGGACAGATACGCAGTATTTT.

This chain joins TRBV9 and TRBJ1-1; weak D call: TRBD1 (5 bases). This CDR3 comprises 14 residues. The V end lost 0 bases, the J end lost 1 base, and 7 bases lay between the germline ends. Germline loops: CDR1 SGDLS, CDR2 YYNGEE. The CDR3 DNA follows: TGTGCCAGCAGCGTAGCACAGGAGAACACTGAAGCTTTCTTT. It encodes CASSVAQENTEAFF.

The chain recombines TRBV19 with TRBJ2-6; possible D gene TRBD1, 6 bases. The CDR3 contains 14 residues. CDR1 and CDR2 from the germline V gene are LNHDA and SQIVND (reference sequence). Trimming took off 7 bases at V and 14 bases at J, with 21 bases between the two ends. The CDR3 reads CASNSRPGVLLLTF. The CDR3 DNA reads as TGTGCCAGTAACTCGAGACCAGGGGTCCTTCTCCTGACTTTC.

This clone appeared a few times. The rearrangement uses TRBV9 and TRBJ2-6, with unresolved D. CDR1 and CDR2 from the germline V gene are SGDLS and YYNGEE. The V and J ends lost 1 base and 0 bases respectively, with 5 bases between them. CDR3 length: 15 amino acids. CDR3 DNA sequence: TGTGCCAGCAGCGTAATCGTCTCTGGGGCCAACGTCCTGACTTTC. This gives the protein CASSVIVSGANVLTF.

The CDR3 DNA is TGTGCCAGCAGCCCGGACAGGGTTGTTGCCTACACCTTC. Translated: CASSPDRVVAYTF. The rearrangement joins TRBV7-2 to TRBJ1-2; 8 nucleotides align to TRBD1. The junction had 9 bases not matched to a gene; V was cut back by 5 bases and J by 10 bases. Germline V gene sequence: CDR1 SGHTA, CDR2 FQGNSA. The CDR3 totals 13 residues.

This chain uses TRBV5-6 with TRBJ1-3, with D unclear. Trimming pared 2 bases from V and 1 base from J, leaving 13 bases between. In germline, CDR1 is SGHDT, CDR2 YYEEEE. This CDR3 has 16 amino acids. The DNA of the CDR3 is TGTGCCAGCAGCTTTCGTCCCTCTGCGTCTGGAAACACCATATATTTT. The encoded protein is CASSFRPSASGNTIYF.

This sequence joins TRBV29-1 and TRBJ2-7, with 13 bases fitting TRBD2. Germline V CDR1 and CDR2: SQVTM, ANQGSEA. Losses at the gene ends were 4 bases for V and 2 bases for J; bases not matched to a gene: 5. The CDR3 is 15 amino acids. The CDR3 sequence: CSVAGTSGNTYEQYF. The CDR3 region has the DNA TGCAGCGTTGCGGGGACTAGCGGGAACACCTACGAGCAGTACTTC.

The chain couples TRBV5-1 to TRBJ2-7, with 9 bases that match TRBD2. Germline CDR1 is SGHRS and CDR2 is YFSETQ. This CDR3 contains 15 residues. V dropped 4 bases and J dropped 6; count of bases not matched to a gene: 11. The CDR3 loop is CASSRIAGVRGEQYF. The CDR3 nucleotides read TGCGCCAGCAGCCGGATAGCGGGAGTTCGCGGCGAGCAGTACTTC.

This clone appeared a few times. The CDR3 DNA reads as TGTGCCAGCAGCGACAGGCTCTACGAGCAGTACTTC. The encoded protein is CASSDRLYEQYF. V is TRBV6-1 and J is TRBJ2-7, with D perhaps matching TRBD1 (6 bases). The length of the CDR3 is 12 residues. Trimming removed 6 bases at V and 3 bases at J, with 9 bases between. Germline CDR1 is MNHNS and CDR2 is SASEGT.

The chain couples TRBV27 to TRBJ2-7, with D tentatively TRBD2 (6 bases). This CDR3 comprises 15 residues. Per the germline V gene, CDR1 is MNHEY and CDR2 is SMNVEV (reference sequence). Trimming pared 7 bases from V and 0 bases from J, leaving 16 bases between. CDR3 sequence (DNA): TGTGCCAGCAAACCCTCTCCGGGAGTCTCCTACGAGCAGTACTTC. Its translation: CASKPSPGVSYEQYF.

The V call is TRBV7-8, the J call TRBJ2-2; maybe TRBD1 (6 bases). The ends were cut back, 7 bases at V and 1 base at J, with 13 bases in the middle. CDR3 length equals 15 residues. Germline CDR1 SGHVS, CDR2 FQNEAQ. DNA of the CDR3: TGTGCCAGCATCGAACAGGGAGTGAACACCGGGGAGCTGTTTTTT. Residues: CASIEQGVNTGELFF. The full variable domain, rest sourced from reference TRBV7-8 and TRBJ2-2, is GAGVSQSPRYKVAKRGQDVALRCDPISGHVSLFWYQQALGQGPEFLTYFQNEAQLDKSGLPSDRFFAERPEGSVSTLKIQRTQQEDSAVYLCASIEQGVNTGELFFGEGSRLTVL.

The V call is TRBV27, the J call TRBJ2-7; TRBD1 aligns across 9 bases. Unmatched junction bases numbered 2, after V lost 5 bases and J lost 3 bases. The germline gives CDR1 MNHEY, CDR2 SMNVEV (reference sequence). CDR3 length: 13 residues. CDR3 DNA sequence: TGTGCCAGCAGTGACAGGGGGGGCTACGAGCAGTACTTC. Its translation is CASSDRGGYEQYF.

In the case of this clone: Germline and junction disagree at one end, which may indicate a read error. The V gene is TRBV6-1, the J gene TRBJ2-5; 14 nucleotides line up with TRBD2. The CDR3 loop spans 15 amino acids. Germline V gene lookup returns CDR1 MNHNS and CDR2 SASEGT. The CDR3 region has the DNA TGTGCCAGCAGTGAAGGGTGGGGACTAGCGGGAGTTGGTCACTTC. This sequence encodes CASSEGWGLAGVGHF.

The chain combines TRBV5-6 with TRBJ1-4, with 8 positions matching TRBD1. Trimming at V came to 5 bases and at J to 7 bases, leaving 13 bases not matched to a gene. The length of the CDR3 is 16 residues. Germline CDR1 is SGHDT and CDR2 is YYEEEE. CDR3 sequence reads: CASSSGTGVLVEKLFF. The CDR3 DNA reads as TGTGCCAGCAGTTCCGGGACAGGAGTTTTGGTTGAAAAACTGTTTTTT.